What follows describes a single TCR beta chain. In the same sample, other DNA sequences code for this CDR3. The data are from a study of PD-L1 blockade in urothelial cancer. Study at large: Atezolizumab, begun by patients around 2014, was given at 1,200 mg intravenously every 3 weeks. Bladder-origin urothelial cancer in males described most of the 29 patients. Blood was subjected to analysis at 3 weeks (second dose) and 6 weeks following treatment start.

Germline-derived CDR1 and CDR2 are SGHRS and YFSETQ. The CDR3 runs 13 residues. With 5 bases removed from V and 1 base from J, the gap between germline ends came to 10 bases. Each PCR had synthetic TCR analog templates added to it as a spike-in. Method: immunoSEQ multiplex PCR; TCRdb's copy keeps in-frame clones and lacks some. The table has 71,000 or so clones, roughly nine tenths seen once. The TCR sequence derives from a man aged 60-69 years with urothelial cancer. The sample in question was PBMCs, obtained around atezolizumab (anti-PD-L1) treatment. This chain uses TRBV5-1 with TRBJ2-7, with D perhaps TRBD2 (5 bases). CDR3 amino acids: CASRPSGSYEQYF. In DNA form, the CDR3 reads TGCGCCAGCAGACCGTCGGGATCCTACGAGCAGTACTTC.